This T cell receptor (beta chain) was found in a study of cytotoxic CD8 clonotypes in ibrutinib-treated CLL. Study context: Among patients, around 24 responded partially and 2 completely; 14 then stayed remitted and some 12 progressed after median around 70 months. Samples showed on average roughly 250,000 productive templates and 94,082 productive rearrangements.

Trimming stripped 4 bases from V and 0 bases from J, with 9 bases between. CDR3 length equals 14 residues. Germline-derived CDR1 and CDR2 are MNHEY and SMNVEV (reference sequence). Broader study findings: Researchers report that baseline clonality outpaced age-matched healthy donors and tracked circulating CD8+ T-cell counts. Clonality increased with ibrutinib response but returned toward baseline at progression.

About this clone itself: Its antigen is still unknown.

The table came from immunoSEQ multiplex PCR; TCRdb's copy has only in-frame clones and leaves some out. Of 19,000 or so clones in the sample, roughly 80% were seen once. The TCR comes from a human donor with chronic lymphocytic leukemia. The V call is TRBV27, the J call TRBJ1-1, with a weak D call TRBD1 (6 bases). The sample was PBMCs, taken before ibrutinib treatment. CDR3 nucleotide sequence: TGTGCCAGCAGTTACCAGGGGCTGAACACTGAAGCTTTCTTT. Its translation: CASSYQGLNTEAFF.